This entry lists 27 T cell receptor beta chains sequenced from one sample in a study of blood T cells in healthy people across ages. A second roughly 6 to 12 cycle PCR used barcoded and J-beta primers. TCRdb re-analysed the 5' RACE reads in MiXCR, keeping a single row per CDR3 protein. The profile shows 1.4 million to 1.5 million distinct CDR3 sequences, about 40% of them singletons. The sample was blood. The receptors come from a woman younger than 30 in good health.

This clonotype came up a few times. The rearrangement joins TRBV10-3 to TRBJ2-7; tentatively, D is TRBD1 or TRBD2 (6 bases each). This CDR3 region has 13 residues. Per germline, CDR1 ENHRY and CDR2 SYGVKD. V lost 0 bases, J lost 7 bases, and 10 bases lay in between. CDR3 nucleotide sequence: TGTGCCATCAGTGAGTCGGGGGGCGAGGAGCAGTACTTC. This sequence encodes CAISESGGEEQYF.

The CDR3: CASSAIAGALQYF. The CDR3 DNA reads TGTGCCAGCAGCGCAATAGCGGGAGCGTTACAGTACTTC. The chain carries TRBV7-2 and TRBJ2-7; 9 nucleotides line up with TRBD2. The CDR3 is 13 amino acids. Germline values: CDR1 SGHTA, CDR2 FQGNSA. Germline trimming cut 5 bases from V and 10 bases from J; bases unmatched to any gene: 9.

V usage is TRBV7-2 and J usage is TRBJ2-3; D is perhaps TRBD2 (5 bases). CDR3 length: 14 amino acids. Per germline, CDR1 SGHTA and CDR2 FQGNSA. The V gene lost 7 bases and the J gene lost 2 bases, with 13 bases spanning the gap. This CDR3 is CASTGSAHTDTQYF. DNA for the CDR3: TGTGCCAGCACCGGTAGCGCCCACACAGATACGCAGTATTTT.

The chain joins TRBV7-8 to TRBJ2-1; D remains ambiguous. Germline-derived CDR1 and CDR2 are SGHVS and FQNEAQ. V was cut by 5 bases and J by 4 bases, with 12 bases left in between. This CDR3 has 14 residues. The CDR3: CASSPKSLYNEQFF. The CDR3 nucleotides read TGTGCCAGCAGCCCTAAATCCCTTTACAATGAGCAGTTCTTC.

This clonotype came up a few times. This sequence joins TRBV20-1 and TRBJ1-5; the D is unclear. The CDR3 consists of 13 residues. CDR1 and CDR2 (germline): DFQATT, SNEGSKA (reference sequence). V lost 3 bases to trimming and J lost 6 bases, with 12 bases between them. CDR3 in DNA: TGCAGTGCTAGTGAAAGAAACTCTCAGCCCCAGCATTTT. Translating gives CSASERNSQPQHF.

A few counts support this clonotype. V usage is TRBV11-2 and J usage is TRBJ2-2; D ambiguous. The CDR3 covers 16 residues. Germline V gives CDR1 SGHAT, CDR2 FQNNGV. V was trimmed by 0 bases and J by 9 bases, leaving 17 bases between them. The CDR3 DNA is TGTGCCAGCAGCTTAGATCGGGCAGGCAAAGAAAGGGAGCTGTTTTTT. Translating gives CASSLDRAGKERELFF. Based on the CDR3 plus reference TRBV11-2 and TRBJ2-2, the full variable domain is EAGVAQSPRYKIIEKRQSVAFWCNPISGHATLYWYQQILGQGPKLLIQFQNNGVVDDSQLPKDRFSAERLKGVDSTLKIQPAKLEDSAVYLCASSLDRAGKERELFFGEGSRLTVL.

Only a few counts were recorded for this clonotype. The chain couples TRBV12-3 or TRBV12-4 to TRBJ2-1; TRBD2 matches at 7 bases. The CDR3 is made up of 17 amino acids. Trimming at V came to 2 bases and at J to 2 bases, leaving 9 bases not matched to a gene. CDR3 in amino acids: CASSLPVAGATYNEQFF. CDR3 coding DNA: TGTGCCAGCAGTTTACCGGTAGCGGGTGCGACCTACAATGAGCAGTTCTTC.

CDR3 in amino acids: CASSKQQGEGTDTQYF. The CDR3 DNA follows: TGTGCCAGCAGCAAACAACAGGGTGAGGGGACAGATACGCAGTATTTT. The chain carries TRBV28 and TRBJ2-3, with a possible D match to TRBD1 (6 bases). Trimming took 6 bases from V and 3 from J, leaving 19 bases between them. The CDR3 spans 16 residues. CDR1 and CDR2 from the germline V gene are MDHEN and SYDVKM.

This clonotype was counted at least ten times. This rearrangement joins TRBV7-9 to TRBJ2-3; D may correspond to TRBD1 or TRBD2 (5 bases each). Germline V lookup: CDR1 SEHNR, CDR2 FQNEAQ (reference sequence). V was clipped by 2 bases and J by 2 bases, with 11 bases between them. This CDR3 region has 15 residues. CDR3 amino acids: CASSLSPGLTDTQYF. The CDR3 DNA reads as TGTGCCAGCAGCTTATCCCCGGGGCTCACAGATACGCAGTATTTT.

The chain has TRBV6-5 and TRBJ2-1, with 7 bases aligning to TRBD2. Germline lookup yields CDR1 MNHEY and CDR2 SVGAGI. This CDR3 comprises 13 residues. V lost 6 bases to trimming and J lost 13 bases; unmatched junction nucleotides: 12. CDR3: CASSPLDLAGQFF. CDR3 nucleotides: TGTGCCAGCAGCCCCCTCGACTTAGCGGGTCAGTTCTTC.

This clonotype was observed a handful of times. The CDR3 here is CASSQENGWDRKLFF. CDR3 in DNA: TGCGCCAGCAGCCAAGAGAATGGATGGGATCGGAAACTGTTTTTT. The rearrangement links TRBV4-1 to TRBJ1-4; D unclear. Germline lookup yields CDR1 MGHRA and CDR2 YSYEKL. V lost 0 bases and J lost 11, with 16 bases in between. The CDR3 extends over 15 amino acids.

The table lists this clonotype with a few counts. The genes are TRBV6-6 and TRBJ1-5; D is possibly TRBD1 (6 bases). Trimming stripped 7 bases from V and 0 bases from J, with 13 bases between. There are 15 residues in the CDR3. Germline V gene sequence: CDR1 MNHNY, CDR2 SVGAGI (reference sequence). CDR3 sequence (DNA): TGTGCCAGCACCTTCGGCAGGGGTAGCAATCAGCCCCAGCATTTT. This translates into CASTFGRGSNQPQHF.

The rearrangement joins TRBV2 to TRBJ2-1, with D possibly called TRBD1 or TRBD2 (5 bases each). The CDR3 consists of 14 residues. The V gene lost 7 bases and the J gene lost 4 bases, with 14 bases spanning the gap. In germline, CDR1 is SNHLY, CDR2 FYNNEI. The chain's CDR3 is CASIATEQYNEQFF. The CDR3 DNA is TGTGCCAGCATAGCGACAGAACAGTACAATGAGCAGTTCTTC.

The rearrangement links TRBV20-1 to TRBJ1-3; TRBD1 matches 9 bases. V lost 1 base and J lost 2; bases outside the gene matches: 3. The CDR3 has 15 residues. CDR1 is DFQATT and CDR2 is SNEGSKA in the germline V gene (reference sequence). The CDR3 spells CSARGGTGTGNTIYF. DNA of the CDR3: TGCAGTGCTAGAGGGGGGACAGGGACTGGAAACACCATATATTTT.

This clonotype occurred a few times. CDR3 loop: CASSKIAGENTGELFF. The CDR3 DNA follows: TGTGCCAGCAGCAAGATAGCGGGAGAGAACACCGGGGAGCTGTTTTTT. The chain couples TRBV4-2 to TRBJ2-2; TRBD2 matches 9 bases. V gave up 5 bases and J gave up 1 base; unmatched junction bases: 5. Per germline, CDR1 LGHNA and CDR2 YNFKEQ. This CDR3 has 16 amino acids.

V gene TRBV6-5 combines with J gene TRBJ2-5, with TRBD2 as a possible D gene (5 bases). Trimming shortened V by 1 base and J by 2 bases, and 14 bases separated the two germline ends. This CDR3 spans 16 amino acids. Germline V gene data show CDR1 as MNHEY and CDR2 as SVGAGI. The CDR3 loop reads CASSYFAGGLQETQYF. DNA for the CDR3: TGTGCCAGCAGTTACTTTGCGGGTGGCTTACAAGAGACCCAGTACTTC.

This clonotype has only a few counts. Written as DNA, the CDR3 is TGTGCCAGCAGATCCCGGGGACAGGGATATGGCTACACCTTC. This gives the protein CASRSRGQGYGYTF. This chain uses TRBV6-6 with TRBJ1-2, with TRBD1 matching 9 bases. CDR1 is MNHNY, CDR2 SVGAGI, per germline (reference sequence). V lost 6 bases and J lost 5; bases outside the gene matches: 7. The CDR3 has 14 residues.

V usage is TRBV20-1 and J usage is TRBJ2-1; D possibly corresponds to TRBD2 (5 bases). With 0 bases removed from V and 5 bases from J, the gap between germline ends came to 14 bases. This CDR3 comprises 15 residues. From germline, CDR1 is DFQATT and CDR2 SNEGSKA (reference sequence). The CDR3 coding sequence is TGCAGTGCTAGAGATGTGGTAGCCGGGAACAATGAGCAGTTCTTC. The encoded protein is CSARDVVAGNNEQFF.

This clonotype was observed a few times. The CDR3 DNA reads TGTGCCAGCAGCCATCCCTCGGGACTAGCGGGGGGTGAGCAGTTCTTC. Translation: CASSHPSGLAGGEQFF. J is TRBJ2-1 and V is TRBV3-1; 15 bases agree with TRBD2. V shed 3 bases, J shed 9 bases, and the junction held 6 bases outside the gene matches. CDR1 and CDR2 from the germline V gene are LGHDT and YNNKEL (reference sequence). The CDR3 contains 16 residues.

The rearrangement joins TRBV29-1 to TRBJ1-2; 7 bases match TRBD1. Germline V gene lookup returns CDR1 SQVTM and CDR2 ANQGSEA. The CDR3 has 12 residues. The ends lost 7 bases at V and 3 bases at J; junction bases unmatched: 5. CDR3 region: CSGTTGDYGYTF. The DNA for the CDR3 is TGCAGCGGCACTACAGGGGACTATGGCTACACCTTC.

This clonotype has a handful of counts. The genes are TRBV20-1 and TRBJ2-7; the match to TRBD2 covers 8 bases. V lost 7 bases and J lost 5; bases outside the gene matches: 13. The length of the CDR3 is 14 residues. Germline CDR1 reads DFQATT; CDR2 reads SNEGSKA (reference sequence). The CDR3 here is CSGVRLALSNEQYF. The CDR3, as DNA: TGCAGTGGCGTAAGACTAGCGTTGAGTAACGAGCAGTACTTC.

The chain joins TRBV2 to TRBJ2-7, with 13 bases fitting TRBD2. The CDR3 covers 15 residues. Trimming removed 6 bases from V and 1 base from J; junction bases left unmatched: 3. Germline CDR1 reads SNHLY; CDR2 reads FYNNEI. The CDR3 loop reads CASSGTSGASYEQYF. CDR3 nucleotides: TGTGCCAGCAGCGGGACTAGCGGGGCGTCCTACGAGCAGTACTTC.

This clonotype turned up a few times. V gene TRBV6-2 or TRBV6-3 combines with J gene TRBJ1-1; a weak D match, TRBD1 (5 bases). The germline V gene has CDR1 MNHEY and CDR2 SVGEGT. The germline V and J ends were trimmed by 2 bases and 5 bases, with 12 bases remaining between them. This CDR3 spans 14 amino acids. In nucleotides, the CDR3 is TGTGCCAGCAGTTACGGGGCCTTCACAACTGAAGCTTTCTTT. As protein: CASSYGAFTTEAFF.

The rearrangement joins TRBV12-3 or TRBV12-4 to TRBJ1-5; 7 bases agree with TRBD1. The V gene end was trimmed by 5 bases and the J gene end by 5 bases; junction bases not matched to a gene: 0. There are 12 residues in the CDR3. The chain's CDR3 is CASSDRDQPQHF. The CDR3 nucleotides are TGTGCCAGCAGTGACAGGGATCAGCCCCAGCATTTT.

In its sample, this clonotype was seen a few times. J is TRBJ1-2 and V is TRBV4-1, with 9 bases aligning to TRBD1. Germline-derived CDR1 and CDR2 are MGHRA and YSYEKL. J gave up 7 bases and V 1 base, and 7 bases lay outside the gene matches. This CDR3 comprises 15 residues. The CDR3, as DNA: TGCGCCAGCAGCCAAGTCACAGGGGGCGCTTCTGGCTACACCTTC. Protein product: CASSQVTGGASGYTF.

V gene TRBV27 combines with J gene TRBJ1-2; possibly TRBD1 for D (6 bases). Trimming removed 4 bases from V and 6 bases from J, with 15 bases in between. Germline V CDR1 and CDR2: MNHEY, SMNVEV (reference sequence). The CDR3 loop spans 14 amino acids. This CDR3 is CASSSVTGADGYTF. The CDR3 DNA is TGTGCCAGCAGTTCCGTGACAGGAGCTGATGGCTACACCTTC.

This chain connects TRBV29-1 to TRBJ2-1, with 7 bases lining up with TRBD2. This CDR3 comprises 15 residues. Germline V lookup: CDR1 SQVTM, CDR2 ANQGSEA. The ends lost 2 bases at V and 2 bases at J; junction bases unmatched: 6. This CDR3 is CSVESGGDAYNEQFF. The CDR3 nucleotides read TGCAGCGTTGAATCGGGGGGTGACGCCTACAATGAGCAGTTCTTC.